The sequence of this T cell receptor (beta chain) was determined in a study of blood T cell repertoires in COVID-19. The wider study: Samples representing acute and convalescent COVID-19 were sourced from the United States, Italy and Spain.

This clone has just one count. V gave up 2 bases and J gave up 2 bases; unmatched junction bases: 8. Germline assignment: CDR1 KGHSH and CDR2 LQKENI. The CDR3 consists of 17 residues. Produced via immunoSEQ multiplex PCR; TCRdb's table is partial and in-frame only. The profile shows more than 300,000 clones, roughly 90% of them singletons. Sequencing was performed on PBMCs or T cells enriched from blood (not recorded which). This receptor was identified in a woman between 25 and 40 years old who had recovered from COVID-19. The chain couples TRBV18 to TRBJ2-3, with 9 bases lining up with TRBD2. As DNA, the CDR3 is TGTGCCAGCTCACCAACAATCCTAGCGGGATACACAGATACGCAGTATTTT. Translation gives CASSPTILAGYTDTQYF.